Listed here are 8 T cell receptor beta chains from one sample, sequenced in a study of blood T cell repertoires in COVID-19. Method: immunoSEQ multiplex PCR; TCRdb's copy keeps in-frame clones and lacks some. The sample lists more than 45,000 clones, about nine tenths seen once, with around 5% in the top ten. Sequenced input: peripheral blood. Receptors were obtained from a man aged 65 to 79 with acute or convalescent COVID-19.

The V gene is TRBV30, the J gene TRBJ2-5; 7 positions match TRBD1. With 0 bases clipped from V and 5 bases from J, the junction kept 6 bases outside the gene matches. Germline V CDR1 and CDR2: GTSNPN, SVGIG (reference sequence). This CDR3 has 14 amino acids. CDR3 DNA sequence: TGTGCCTGGAGTGTACAAGGGGGCCCGGAGACCCAGTACTTC. Residues: CAWSVQGGPETQYF. Full variable domain (outside the CDR3, taken from reference TRBV30 and TRBJ2-5): SQTIHQWPATLVQPVGSPLSLECTVEGTSNPNLYWYRQAAGRGLQLLFYSVGIGQISSEVPQNLSASRPQDRQFILSSKKLLLSDSGFYLCAWSVQGGPETQYFGPGTRLLVL.

J is TRBJ1-1 and V is TRBV18; 7 nucleotides line up with TRBD1. The length of the CDR3 is 15 residues. Trimming removed 3 bases from V and 1 base from J; junction bases left unmatched: 5. Germline loops: CDR1 KGHSH, CDR2 LQKENI. CDR3 DNA sequence: TGTGCCAGCTCACCTAAACAGGGGCAGAACACTGAAGCTTTCTTT. Protein sequence: CASSPKQGQNTEAFF. Based on the CDR3 plus reference TRBV18 and TRBJ1-1, the full variable domain is NAGVMQNPRHLVRRRGQEARLRCSPMKGHSHVYWYRQLPEEGLKFMVYLQKENIIDESGMPKERFSAEFPKEGPSILRIQQVVRGDSAAYFCASSPKQGQNTEAFFGQGTRLTVV.

The genes are TRBV7-2 and TRBJ1-5; no definite D call. Germline CDR1 is SGHTA and CDR2 is FQGNSA. The CDR3 contains 15 residues. With 1 base removed from V and 0 bases from J, the gap between germline ends came to 7 bases. DNA for the CDR3: TGTGCCAGCAGCTTAGAGTACTCTAGCAATCAGCCCCAGCATTTT. It encodes CASSLEYSSNQPQHF.

The chain recombines TRBV12-3 or TRBV12-4 with TRBJ1-5; D not resolved. This CDR3 has 12 residues. Deletions cut 3 bases from V and 7 bases from J, with 7 bases between. CDR3 in DNA: TGTGCCAGCAGTTTGGGAGGACAGCCCCAGCATTTT. This gives the protein CASSLGGQPQHF.

J is TRBJ1-4 and V is TRBV7-9; TRBD1 agrees at 7 bases. The CDR3 totals 15 residues. V gave up 2 bases and J gave up 3 bases; unmatched junction bases: 3. Germline V gene sequence: CDR1 SEHNR, CDR2 FQNEAQ (reference sequence). The CDR3 DNA is TGTGCCAGCAGCTTAAGGGACAGCCCTAATGAAAAACTGTTTTTT. The encoded protein is CASSLRDSPNEKLFF.

CDR3 DNA: TGTGCCAGCTCACCTTCCCCGACAGGGACTGCGAACACTGAAGCTTTCTTT. Amino acid sequence: CASSPSPTGTANTEAFF. This chain connects TRBV18 to TRBJ1-1, with 7 positions matching TRBD1. Germline V gene data show CDR1 as KGHSH and CDR2 as LQKENI. J was trimmed by 1 base and V by 3 bases; bases with no gene match: 11. The CDR3 totals 17 residues.

The rearrangement uses TRBV7-3 and TRBJ1-1, with 7 bases that match TRBD1. Germline CDR1 reads SGHTA; CDR2 reads FQGTGA. This CDR3 has 15 residues. The V segment lost 2 bases and the J segment 1 base; nucleotides outside the gene matches: 4. CDR3: CASSLRGGRNTEAFF. In nucleotides, the CDR3 is TGTGCCAGCAGCTTACGAGGGGGCAGGAACACTGAAGCTTTCTTT.

The V gene is TRBV7-3, the J gene TRBJ2-2; a weak D match, TRBD1 (6 bases). The V end lost 4 bases, the J end lost 7 bases, and 19 bases lay between the germline ends. The germline V gene has CDR1 SGHTA and CDR2 FQGTGA. This CDR3 is 16 amino acids long. CDR3 nucleotide sequence: TGTGCCAGCAGCTCACGTACCGGGACATCTCACGGGGAGCTGTTTTTT. Its translation: CASSSRTGTSHGELFF.